The present entry profiles one T cell receptor beta chain with its context. Its antigen remains undetermined. No qualities accompany the bases; no much larger clone lies one base away. In Seattle, one collaborating source enrolled patients while the infection was active and tracked those patients longitudinally over the course of disease. Collaborating institutions collected whole blood in K2EDTA tubes following their own protocols. Collaborator samples were shipped for TCRbeta analysis as frozen whole blood, isolated PBMCs, or DNA extracted from either sample type. From cysteine to phenylalanine, the CDR3 is 14 amino acids long. The read is trimmed to its CDR3 DNA, 42 bases read in frame from base 1. Taken from the germline V gene, the CDR1 and CDR2 loops are ENHRY and SYGVKD. V loses 0 bases, J loses 1 base, and the germline ends lie 3 bases apart. This sample was taken from a study of blood T cell repertoires in COVID-19 (TCRdb year 2020). About the investigation overall: Samples from collaborators originated in the United States, Italy and Spain and spanned both the acute and convalescent phases of COVID-19. Sample metadata almost always included a de-identified subject ID, COVID-19 status, age in years and sex. The prospective study material was composed of cDNA or gDNA derived from T cells, B-cell-depleted T cells, or PBMCs. The repertoires were made available in a free public database intended to serve as a resource for research on the immune response to SARS-CoV-2. Where available, HLA class I and class II types were obtained from metadata supplied by the sample provider rather than from assay-based typing. The samples were drawn from the first 160 participants of the ongoing ImmuneRACE study and from over 950 subjects provided by 6 global collaborators. Deeply sampled blood TCRbeta repertoires from subjects exposed to, actively infected with, or recovered from COVID-19 were included in the dataset. Overall results and qualifications from the work: Clinical and demographic metadata were provided uncurated, with the amount varying by source and participant.

The immunoSEQ Assay, a bias-controlled multiplex PCR, was used to amplify TCRbeta CDR3 regions from genomic DNA. In the source study's methods: Nucleated cell counts per sample were estimated from amplification of reference gene primers within the assay. To quantify the absolute abundance of each unique TCRbeta CDR3 rearrangement, sequence reads were collapsed and filtered. For each sample, productive Simpson clonality was calculated by taking the square root of Simpson's diversity index across productive rearrangements. The table was pulled from immuneACCESS by TCRdb, which kept in-frame rearrangements only. Such tables lose some clones; where checked, under half of the loss comes from unresolved V genes, and the rest has no known cause. The V and J calls and clone size are taken from that table; D and trimming were inferred from the DNA. Here the sample has 300,000 to 350,000 clones; roughly 86% occur a single time. The top ten hold around 10% of the sample.

Rearrangement joined TRBV10-3 to TRBJ1-4, with no confidently assigned D gene. The source material was peripheral blood. This sequence was found in a man between 25 and 39 years old with COVID-19, enrolled during active disease. The nucleotide sequence is TGTGCCATCAGTGAGTCCCAAACTAATGAAAAACTGTTTTTT. Protein translation: CAISESQTNEKLFF.